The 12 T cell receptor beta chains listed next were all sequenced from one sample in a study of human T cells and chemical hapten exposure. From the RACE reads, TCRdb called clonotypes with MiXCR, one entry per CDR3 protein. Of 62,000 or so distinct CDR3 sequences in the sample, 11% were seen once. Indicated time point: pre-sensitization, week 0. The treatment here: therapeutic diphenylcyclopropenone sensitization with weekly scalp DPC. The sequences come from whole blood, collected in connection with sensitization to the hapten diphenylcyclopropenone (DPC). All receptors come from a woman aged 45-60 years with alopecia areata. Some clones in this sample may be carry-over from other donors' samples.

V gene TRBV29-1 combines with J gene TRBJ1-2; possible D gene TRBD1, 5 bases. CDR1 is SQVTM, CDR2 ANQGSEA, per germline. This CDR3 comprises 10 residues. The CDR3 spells CSASGDGYTF. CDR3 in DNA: TGCAGTGCTTCGGGGGATGGCTACACCTTC. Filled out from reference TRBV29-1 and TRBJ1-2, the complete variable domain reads SAVISQKPSRDICQRGTSLTIQCQVDSQVTMMFWYRQQPGQSLTLIATANQGSEATYESGFVIDKFPISRPNLTFSTLTVSNMSPEDSSIYLCSASGDGYTFGSGTRLTVV.

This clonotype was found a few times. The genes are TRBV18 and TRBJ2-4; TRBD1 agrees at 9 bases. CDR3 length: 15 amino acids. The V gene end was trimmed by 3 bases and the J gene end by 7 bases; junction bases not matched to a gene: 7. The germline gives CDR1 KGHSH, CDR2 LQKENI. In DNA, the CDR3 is TGTGCCAGCTCACCCTTGGGACAGGGAGGTAACATTCAGTACTTC. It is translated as CASSPLGQGGNIQYF.

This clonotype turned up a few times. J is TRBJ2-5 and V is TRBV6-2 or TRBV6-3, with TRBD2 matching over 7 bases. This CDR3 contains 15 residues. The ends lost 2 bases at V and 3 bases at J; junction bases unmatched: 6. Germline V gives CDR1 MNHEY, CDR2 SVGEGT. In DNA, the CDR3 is TGTGCCAGCAGTTACCCCCCCCGGGGGGAAGAGACCCAGTACTTC. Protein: CASSYPPRGEETQYF.

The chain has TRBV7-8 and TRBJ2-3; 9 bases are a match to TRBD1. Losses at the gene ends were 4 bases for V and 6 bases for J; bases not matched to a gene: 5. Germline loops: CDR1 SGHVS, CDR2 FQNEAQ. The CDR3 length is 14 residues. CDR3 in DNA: TGTGCCAGCAGCTCAAGGACAGGGGTCGATACGCAGTATTTT. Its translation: CASSSRTGVDTQYF.

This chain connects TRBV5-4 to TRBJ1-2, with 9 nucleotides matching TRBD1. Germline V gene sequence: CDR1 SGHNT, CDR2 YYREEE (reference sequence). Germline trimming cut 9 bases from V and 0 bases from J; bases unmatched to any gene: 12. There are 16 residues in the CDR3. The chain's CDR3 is CATQGTGTGTNYGYTF. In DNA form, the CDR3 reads TGTGCCACGCAAGGGACCGGGACAGGGACTAACTATGGCTACACCTTC.

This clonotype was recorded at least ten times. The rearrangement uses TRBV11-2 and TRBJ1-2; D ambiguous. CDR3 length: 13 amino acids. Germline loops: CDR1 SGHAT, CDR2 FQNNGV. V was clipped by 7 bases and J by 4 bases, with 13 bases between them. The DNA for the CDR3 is TGTGCCAGCACCCCTGCCCCTGGCTATGGCTACACCTTC. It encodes CASTPAPGYGYTF.

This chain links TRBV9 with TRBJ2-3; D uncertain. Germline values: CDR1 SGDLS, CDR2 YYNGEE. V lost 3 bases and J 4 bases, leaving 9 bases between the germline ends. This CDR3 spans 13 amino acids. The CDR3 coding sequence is TGTGCCAGCAGCGCCCAAGGCGCAGATACGCAGTATTTT. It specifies CASSAQGADTQYF.

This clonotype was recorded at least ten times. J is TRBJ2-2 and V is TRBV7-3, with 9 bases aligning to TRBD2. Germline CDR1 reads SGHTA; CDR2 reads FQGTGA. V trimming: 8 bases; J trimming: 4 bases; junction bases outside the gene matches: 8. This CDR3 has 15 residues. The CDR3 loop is CASERGAPGTGELFF. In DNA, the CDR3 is TGTGCCAGCGAGCGGGGGGCACCGGGCACCGGGGAGCTGTTTTTT. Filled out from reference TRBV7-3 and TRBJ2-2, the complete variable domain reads GAGVSQTPSNKVTEKGKYVELRCDPISGHTALYWYRQSLGQGPEFLIYFQGTGAADDSGLPNDRFFAVRPEGSVSTLKIQRTERGDSAVYLCASERGAPGTGELFFGEGSRLTVL.

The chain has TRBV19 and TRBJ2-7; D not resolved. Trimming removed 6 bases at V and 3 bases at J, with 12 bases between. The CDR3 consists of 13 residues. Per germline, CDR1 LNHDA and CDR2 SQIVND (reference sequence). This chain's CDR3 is CASSSSPIYEQYF. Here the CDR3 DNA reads TGTGCCAGTAGCAGTAGCCCTATCTACGAGCAGTACTTC.

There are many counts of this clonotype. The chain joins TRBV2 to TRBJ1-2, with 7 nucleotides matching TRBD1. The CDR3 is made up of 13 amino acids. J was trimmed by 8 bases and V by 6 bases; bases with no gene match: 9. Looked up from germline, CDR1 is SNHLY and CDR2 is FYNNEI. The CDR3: CASSATGVQGYTF. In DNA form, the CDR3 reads TGTGCCAGCAGCGCAACAGGGGTCCAGGGCTACACCTTC.

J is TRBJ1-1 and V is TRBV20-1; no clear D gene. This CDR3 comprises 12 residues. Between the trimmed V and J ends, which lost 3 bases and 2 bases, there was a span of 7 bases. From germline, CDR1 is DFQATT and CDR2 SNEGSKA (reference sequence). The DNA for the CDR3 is TGCAGTGCTAGGCCGGGAAACACTGAAGCTTTCTTT. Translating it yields CSARPGNTEAFF.

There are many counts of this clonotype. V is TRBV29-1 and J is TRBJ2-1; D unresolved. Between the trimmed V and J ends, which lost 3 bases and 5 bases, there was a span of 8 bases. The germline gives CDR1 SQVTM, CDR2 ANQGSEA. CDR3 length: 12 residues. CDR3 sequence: CSVDRQDNEQFF. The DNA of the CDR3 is TGCAGCGTTGACCGCCAGGACAATGAGCAGTTCTTC.